This record concerns one TCR beta chain sequence. These data are taken from a study of shared clonotypes between healthy human individuals. The V and J ends lost 2 bases and 2 bases respectively, with 13 bases between them. Per the germline V gene, CDR1 is MNHEY and CDR2 is SMNVEV (reference sequence). The length of the CDR3 is 16 residues. Generated by immunoSEQ multiplex PCR, the TCRdb table keeps only in-frame clones and is missing some. The top ten clones hold approximately 2% of a sample with about 770,000 clones, just under 75% of them seen once. J is TRBJ1-5 and V is TRBV27; D is unresolved. The clonotype originates from a woman aged 30 to 39 in good health. The material sequenced was memory CD4+ T cells sorted from blood. Indicated subset: CD45RA-negative fraction. The CDR3 DNA sequence: TGTGCCAGCAGTTTAAGGGCTGGGGTTGGCAATCAGCCCCAGCATTTT. Protein product: CASSLRAGVGNQPQHF.